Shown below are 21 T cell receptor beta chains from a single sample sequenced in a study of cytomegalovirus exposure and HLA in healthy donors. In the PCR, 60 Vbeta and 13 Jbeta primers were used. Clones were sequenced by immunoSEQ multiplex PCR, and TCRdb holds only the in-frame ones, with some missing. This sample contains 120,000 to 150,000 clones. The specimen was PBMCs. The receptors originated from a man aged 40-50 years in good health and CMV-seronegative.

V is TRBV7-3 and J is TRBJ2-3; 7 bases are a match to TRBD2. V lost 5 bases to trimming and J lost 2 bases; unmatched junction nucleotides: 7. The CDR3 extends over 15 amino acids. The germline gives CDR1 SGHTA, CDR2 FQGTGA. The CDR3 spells CASSPRDYHTDTQYF. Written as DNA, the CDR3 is TGTGCCAGCAGCCCTCGGGACTACCACACAGATACGCAGTATTTT.

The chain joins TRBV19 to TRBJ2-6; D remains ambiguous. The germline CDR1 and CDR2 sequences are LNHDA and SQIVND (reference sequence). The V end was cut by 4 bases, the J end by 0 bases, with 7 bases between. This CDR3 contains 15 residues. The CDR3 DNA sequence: TGTGCCAGTAGTAAACAGAGCTCTGGGGCCAACGTCCTGACTTTC. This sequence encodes CASSKQSSGANVLTF.

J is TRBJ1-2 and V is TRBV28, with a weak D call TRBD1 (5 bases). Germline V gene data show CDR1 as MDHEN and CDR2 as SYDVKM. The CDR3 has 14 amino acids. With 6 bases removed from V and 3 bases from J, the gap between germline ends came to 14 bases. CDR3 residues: CASSPGGADYGYTF. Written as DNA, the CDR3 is TGTGCCAGCAGCCCGGGGGGTGCGGACTATGGCTACACCTTC.

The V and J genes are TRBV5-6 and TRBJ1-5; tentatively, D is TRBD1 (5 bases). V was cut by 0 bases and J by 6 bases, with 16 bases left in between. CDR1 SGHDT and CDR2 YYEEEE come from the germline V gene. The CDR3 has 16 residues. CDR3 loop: CASSLGIGAPPQPQHF. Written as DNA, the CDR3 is TGTGCCAGCAGCTTGGGGATAGGGGCGCCCCCTCAGCCCCAGCATTTT.

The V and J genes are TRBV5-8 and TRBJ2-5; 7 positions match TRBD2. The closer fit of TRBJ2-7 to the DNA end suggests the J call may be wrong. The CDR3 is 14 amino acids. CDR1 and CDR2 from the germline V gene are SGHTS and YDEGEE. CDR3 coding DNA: TGTGCCAGCATTTCCGGGGGGACTTCCTACGAGCAGTACTTC. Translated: CASISGGTSYEQYF.

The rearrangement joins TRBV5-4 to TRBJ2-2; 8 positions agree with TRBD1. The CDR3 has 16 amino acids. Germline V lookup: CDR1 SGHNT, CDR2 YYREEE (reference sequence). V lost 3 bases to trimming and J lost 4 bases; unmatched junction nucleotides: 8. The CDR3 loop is CASSSVTGVATGELFF. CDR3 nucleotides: TGTGCCAGCAGCTCCGTGACAGGGGTCGCCACCGGGGAGCTGTTTTTT. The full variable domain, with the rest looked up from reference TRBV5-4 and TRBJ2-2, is ETGVTQSPTHLIKTRGQQVTLRCSSQSGHNTVSWYQQALGQGPQFIFQYYREEENGRGNFPPRFSGLQFPNYSSELNVNALELDDSALYLCASSSVTGVATGELFFGEGSRLTVL.

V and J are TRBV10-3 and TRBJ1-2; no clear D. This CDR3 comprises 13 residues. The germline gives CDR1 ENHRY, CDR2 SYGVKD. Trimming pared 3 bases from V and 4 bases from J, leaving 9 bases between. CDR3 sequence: CAISERETYGYTF. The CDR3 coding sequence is TGTGCCATCAGTGAAAGGGAGACCTATGGCTACACCTTC.

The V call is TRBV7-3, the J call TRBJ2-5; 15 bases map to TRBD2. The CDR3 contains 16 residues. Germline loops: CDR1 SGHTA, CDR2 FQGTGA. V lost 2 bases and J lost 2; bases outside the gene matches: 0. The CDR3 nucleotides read TGTGCCAGCAGCTTAGGGACTAGCGGGGGGCAAGAGACCCAGTACTTC. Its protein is CASSLGTSGGQETQYF.

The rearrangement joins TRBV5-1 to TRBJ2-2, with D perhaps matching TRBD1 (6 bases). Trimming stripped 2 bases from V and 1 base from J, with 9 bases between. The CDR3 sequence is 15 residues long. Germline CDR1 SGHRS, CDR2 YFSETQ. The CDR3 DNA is TGCGCCAGCAGCTTACAGGGCCTGAACACCGGGGAGCTGTTTTTT. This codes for CASSLQGLNTGELFF.

CDR3 in DNA: TGTGCCAGCAGTGAGGTGGGAGAGTGGGTCGAGCAGTACTTC. Its protein product is CASSEVGEWVEQYF. The chain has TRBV6-1 and TRBJ2-7; D may be TRBD2 (5 bases). With 3 bases removed from V and 6 bases from J, the gap between germline ends came to 15 bases. The CDR3 is 14 amino acids. Germline CDR1 is MNHNS and CDR2 is SASEGT.

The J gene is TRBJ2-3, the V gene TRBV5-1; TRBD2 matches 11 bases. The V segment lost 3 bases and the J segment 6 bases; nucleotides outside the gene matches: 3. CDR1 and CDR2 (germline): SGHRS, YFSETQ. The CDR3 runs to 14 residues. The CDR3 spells CASSYSSGGDTQYF. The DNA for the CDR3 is TGCGCCAGCAGCTATTCTAGCGGGGGGGATACGCAGTATTTT.

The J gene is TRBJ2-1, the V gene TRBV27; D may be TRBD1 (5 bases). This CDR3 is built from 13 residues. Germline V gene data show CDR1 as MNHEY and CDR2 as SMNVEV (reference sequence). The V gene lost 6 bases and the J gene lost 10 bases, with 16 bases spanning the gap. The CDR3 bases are TGTGCCAGCAGACAGGTTTTCAGCAGCGAGCAGTTCTTC. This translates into CASRQVFSSEQFF.

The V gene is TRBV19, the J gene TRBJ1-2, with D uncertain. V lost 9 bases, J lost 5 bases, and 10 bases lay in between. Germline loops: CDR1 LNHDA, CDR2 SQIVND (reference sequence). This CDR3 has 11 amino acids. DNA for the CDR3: TGTGCCAGGCCGGGAGTTTATGGCTACACCTTC. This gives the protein CARPGVYGYTF.

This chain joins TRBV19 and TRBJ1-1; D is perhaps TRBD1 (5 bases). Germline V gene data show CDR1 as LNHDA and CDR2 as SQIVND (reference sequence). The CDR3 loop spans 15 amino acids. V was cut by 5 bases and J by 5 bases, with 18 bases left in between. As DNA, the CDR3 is TGTGCCAGTAGTCCGGAGACAGCGCGGAATACTGAAGCTTTCTTT. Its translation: CASSPETARNTEAFF.

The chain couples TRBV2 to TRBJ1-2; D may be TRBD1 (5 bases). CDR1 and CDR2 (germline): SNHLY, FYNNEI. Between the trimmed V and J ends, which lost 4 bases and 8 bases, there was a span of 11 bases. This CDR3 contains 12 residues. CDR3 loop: CASSGAGKGYTF. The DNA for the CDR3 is TGTGCCAGCAGTGGTGCAGGGAAGGGCTACACCTTC.

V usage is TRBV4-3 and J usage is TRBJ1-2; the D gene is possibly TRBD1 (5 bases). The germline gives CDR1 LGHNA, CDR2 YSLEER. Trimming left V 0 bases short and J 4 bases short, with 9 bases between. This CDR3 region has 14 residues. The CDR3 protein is CASSQEAQGYGYTF. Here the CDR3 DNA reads TGCGCCAGCAGCCAAGAGGCCCAGGGCTATGGCTACACCTTC.

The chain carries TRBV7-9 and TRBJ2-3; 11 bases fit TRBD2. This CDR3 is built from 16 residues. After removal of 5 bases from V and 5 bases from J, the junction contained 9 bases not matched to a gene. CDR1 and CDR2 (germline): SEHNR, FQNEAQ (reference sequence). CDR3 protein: CASSGTGLAERDTQYF. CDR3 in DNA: TGTGCCAGCAGCGGGACGGGACTAGCGGAGCGAGATACGCAGTATTTT.

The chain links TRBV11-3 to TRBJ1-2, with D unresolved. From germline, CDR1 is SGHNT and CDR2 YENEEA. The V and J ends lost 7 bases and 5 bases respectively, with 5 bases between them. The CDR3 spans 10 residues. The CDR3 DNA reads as TGTGCCAGCATCGAGTATGGCTACACCTTC. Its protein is CASIEYGYTF.

DNA of the CDR3: TGTGCCAGCAGAGAAGGGACAGCAACAGATACGCAGTATTTT. As protein: CASREGTATDTQYF. This sequence joins TRBV25-1 and TRBJ2-3, with TRBD1 identical over 7 bases. Germline V gene sequence: CDR1 MGHDK, CDR2 SYGVNS. The CDR3 is made up of 14 amino acids. V dropped 6 bases and J dropped 3; count of bases not matched to a gene: 6.

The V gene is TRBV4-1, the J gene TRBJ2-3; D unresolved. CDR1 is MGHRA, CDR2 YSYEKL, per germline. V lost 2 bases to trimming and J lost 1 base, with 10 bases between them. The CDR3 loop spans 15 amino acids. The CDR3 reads CASSQLSVRTDTQYF. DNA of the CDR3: TGCGCCAGCAGCCAACTCTCCGTCCGCACAGATACGCAGTATTTT.

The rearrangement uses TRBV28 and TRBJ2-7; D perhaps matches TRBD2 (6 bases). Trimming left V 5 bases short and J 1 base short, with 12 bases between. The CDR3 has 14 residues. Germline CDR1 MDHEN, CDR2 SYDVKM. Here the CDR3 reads CASSRGLFSYEQYF. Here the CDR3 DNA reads TGTGCCAGCAGTAGGGGACTTTTTTCCTACGAGCAGTACTTC.